Listed below are T cell receptor beta chains from one sample, sequenced in a study of breast tumors, draining lymph nodes, adjacent tissues. TCRdb passed the multiplex PCR reads through MiXCR, listing each CDR3 protein once. The data show more than 50,000 distinct CDR3 sequences, approximately 45% seen once. The material sequenced was breast tumor tissue. The receptor set was obtained from a female donor with breast cancer. Some clones in this sample may be carry-over from other donors' samples. Each CDR3 is given with its conserved first and last residue. Fields, in order: CDR3 DNA, CDR3 protein, clone size, J gene, V gene, D gene. D genes are given only for firm matches. Only some rows state a clone size, as once, few, many or a class for expanded clones.

TGTGCCAGCAGTTTGGGGAAAGAGACCCAGTACTTC CASSLGKETQYF NA TRBJ2-5 TRBV12-3/TRBV12-4 NA
TGTGCCAGCAGCCCTCTCATCTCCTCCTACGAGCAGTACTTC CASSPLISSYEQYF many TRBJ2-7 TRBV3-1 NA
TGCAGTGCTAGAGATTTGGGAGCGGATACGCAGTATTTT CSARDLGADTQYF many TRBJ2-3 TRBV20-1 NA
TGTGCCAGCAGTTTAAGGTCAGGGGGCGGAAAACTGTTTTTT CASSLRSGGGKLFF few TRBJ1-4 TRBV28 TRBD1
TGTGCCAGCAGGGAAGAGGCCAGCGGAAACACCATATATTTT CASREEASGNTIYF many TRBJ1-3 TRBV2 NA
TGTGCCATCAGTGAGAACAGTGGACCCCTCCACTTT CAISENSGPLHF NA TRBJ1-6 TRBV10-3 NA
TGCGCCAACAGCTTGTTGGAAACAACTAATGAAAAACTGTTTTTT CANSLLETTNEKLFF NA TRBJ1-4 TRBV5-1 NA
TGCAGTGCTAGAGATCGCGGGGGGGTGGAGACCCAGTACTTC CSARDRGGVETQYF NA TRBJ2-5 TRBV20-1 TRBD2
TGTGCCAGCAGCGTAGTTGAAGACAATGAGCAGTTCTTC CASSVVEDNEQFF many TRBJ2-1 TRBV9 NA
TGTGCCAGCAGCGCGTATCCGGACAGGGCGCTGTACGAGCAGTACTTC CASSAYPDRALYEQYF many TRBJ2-7 TRBV11-2 TRBD1
TGTGCCAGCAGCCAAGCTAGGGGGGGGACAGCCTATGGCTACACCTTC CASSQARGGTAYGYTF NA TRBJ1-2 TRBV11-2 TRBD1
TGTGCCAGCAGTTACAAGAGACTGTCCTTCTCTGGGGCCAACGTCCTGACTTTC CASSYKRLSFSGANVLTF NA TRBJ2-6 TRBV6-5 NA
TGTGCCAGCAGCTTAGTCGGGGAGACCCAGTACTTC CASSLVGETQYF many TRBJ2-5 TRBV11-3 NA
TGCGCCAGTAGACTAACGACGAGACGCCGTGGCTATGGCTACACCTTC CASRLTTRRRGYGYTF NA TRBJ1-2 TRBV19 NA
TGCAGTGCAGAGGGGGGGCCTAGCGGGGCGTACGAGCAGTACTTC CSAEGGPSGAYEQYF many TRBJ2-7 TRBV20-1 TRBD2
TGTGCCAGCAGTTTCGCCGCCTCCTACGAGCAGTACTTC CASSFAASYEQYF many TRBJ2-7 TRBV12-3/TRBV12-4 NA
TGTGCTAGAGACCCCTCGCCGGGACACTATGGCTACACCTTC CARDPSPGHYGYTF NA TRBJ1-2 TRBV5-6 NA
TGCAGTGCCAGCCGACTCGCGAGCTCCTACAATGAGCAGTTCTTC CSASRLASSYNEQFF many TRBJ2-1 TRBV20-1 NA
TGTGCCAGCAGCTTCGGCTACACAGATACGCAGTATTTT CASSFGYTDTQYF many TRBJ2-3 TRBV7-3 NA
TGTGCCAGCAGGCAACTAGCGGGAGGTGGGGATACGCAGTATTTT CASRQLAGGGDTQYF NA TRBJ2-3 TRBV6-1 TRBD2
TGTGCCAGCAGCTTACTGGGGGGAAAAGACAGGAGCTCCTACGAGCAGCCCCAGCATTTT CASSLLGGKDRSSYEQPQHF NA TRBJ1-5 TRBV11-2 NA
TGTGCCAGCAGCTATGACAGGAATGAGCAGTTCTTC CASSYDRNEQFF many TRBJ2-1 TRBV7-2 NA
TGCGCCAGCAGCCCCGGTGCAAACGGGAAACCCTACGAGCAGTACTTC CASSPGANGKPYEQYF many TRBJ2-7 TRBV4-1 NA
TGTGCCAGCAGCTTAGGAGTCGGAGATAGGGGCTACACCTTC CASSLGVGDRGYTF few TRBJ1-2 TRBV11-2 NA
TGTGCCTGGAGTGATACTCTGGTTCCCTCCTCTGGGGCCAACGTCCTGACTTTC CAWSDTLVPSSGANVLTF NA TRBJ2-6 TRBV30 NA
TGTGCCAGCAGCCCCCCCGGGGTGGGTCAGCCCCAGCATTTT CASSPPGVGQPQHF medium-sized TRBJ1-5 TRBV7-6 NA
TGCAGCGTTGACAGGGGAAACACCGGGGAGCTGTTTTTT CSVDRGNTGELFF NA TRBJ2-2 TRBV29-1 NA
TGTGCCAGCAGCACAGGGGGTCCTTACAATGAGCAGTTCTTC CASSTGGPYNEQFF NA TRBJ2-1 TRBV7-9 TRBD1
TGTGCCAGCAGCCAAGAGTGGGCAACTAATGAAAAACTGTTTTTT CASSQEWATNEKLFF many TRBJ1-4 TRBV3-1 NA
TGTGCCTGGAGTGTGGGGTACTCCTACAATGAGCAGTTCTTC CAWSVGYSYNEQFF NA TRBJ2-1 TRBV30 NA
TGTGCCAGCAGCCCGACGACAGGGATCTCATCACCCCTCCACTTT CASSPTTGISSPLHF many TRBJ1-6 TRBV9 TRBD1
TGCAGTGCTAGAGTCGGGTCTAGCACAGCTACGCGGTATTTT CSARVGSSTATRYF once TRBJ2-3 TRBV20-1 NA
TGTGCCAGCAGTGATGGGACAGGGAGTCGAAAACTGTTTTTT CASSDGTGSRKLFF NA TRBJ1-4 TRBV25-1 TRBD1
TGTGCCAGCAGCTTACCGGGACAGGGATACACCATATATTTT CASSLPGQGYTIYF NA TRBJ1-3 TRBV14 TRBD1
TGTGCCAGCAGTACACACCTACGCGCATGGGAGCAGTACTTC CASSTHLRAWEQYF many TRBJ2-7 TRBV7-2 NA
TGTGCCAGCAGCCCTACTGACTCTTCCGGGACTCTTAACTATGGCTACACCTTC CASSPTDSSGTLNYGYTF NA TRBJ1-2 TRBV4-2 NA
TGCAGCGCAACCGGGACTAGCGGGAGAGACTACGAGCAGTACTTC CSATGTSGRDYEQYF NA TRBJ2-7 TRBV29-1 TRBD2
TGTGCCAGCAGACAACAGGGGTTAACTAACACCGGGGAGCTGTTTTTT CASRQQGLTNTGELFF NA TRBJ2-2 TRBV3-2 NA
TGTGCCGTTAAAAGCCGTACCCTCTACAATGAGCAGTTCTTC CAVKSRTLYNEQFF many TRBJ2-1 TRBV6-2/TRBV6-3 NA
TGTGCCAGCAGTTCGGGACCCGGGGCGGAAAAACTGTTTTTT CASSSGPGAEKLFF many TRBJ1-4 TRBV6-5 NA
TGTGCCAGTGGACAGGGGCCACGGGTCGACACCGGGGAGCTGTTTTTT CASGQGPRVDTGELFF NA TRBJ2-2 TRBV24-1 TRBD1
TGTGCCAGCAGCCCTACAGGCTTCATTGGAAACACCATATATTTT CASSPTGFIGNTIYF many TRBJ1-3 TRBV7-8 NA
TGTGCCAGCAGTGAATATGGCTACGAGCAGTACTTC CASSEYGYEQYF many TRBJ2-7 TRBV6-1 NA
NA CASSFYICSAIGPSGRTDTQYF once TRBJ2-3 TRBV7-9 NA
TGCAGTGCCTCCCGGGAATCTAGCACAGATACGCAGTATTTT CSASRESSTDTQYF many TRBJ2-3 TRBV20-1 NA
TGCAGTGCTAGGGGGAACACTGAAGCTTTCTTT CSARGNTEAFF few TRBJ1-1 TRBV20-1 NA
TGTGCCAGCAGCGGGACTAGCGGGAGGAGCGATACGCAGTATTTT CASSGTSGRSDTQYF once TRBJ2-3 TRBV6-1 TRBD2
TGTGCCAGCAGCCCGGGACTAGCGGTCTACTACAATGAGCAGTTCTTC CASSPGLAVYYNEQFF NA TRBJ2-1 TRBV3-1 TRBD2
TGCGCCAGCAGCTTGGTTCAGGAGAACTATGGCTACACCTTC CASSLVQENYGYTF many TRBJ1-2 TRBV5-1 NA
TGCAGTGCTAGAAAACAGGGGGGAAGTAGGGAGCAGTTCTTC CSARKQGGSREQFF many TRBJ2-1 TRBV20-1 TRBD1
TGTGCCAGCAGTCCCAGGGGAGGGGGCACAGATACGCAGTATTTT CASSPRGGGTDTQYF few TRBJ2-3 TRBV6-5 NA
TGTGCCAGCAGCTCGGACAGGGGGTGGCTAGCGGGAGTTGGGACCCAGTACTTC CASSSDRGWLAGVGTQYF NA TRBJ2-5 TRBV11-2 NA
TGTGCCAGCAGCTCCCATCCATTTGGCGAGCAGTACTTC CASSSHPFGEQYF many TRBJ2-7 TRBV7-8 NA
TGTGCCAGTAGTCCACAAGCGGGGGCCAACGTCCTGACTTTC CASSPQAGANVLTF NA TRBJ2-6 TRBV19 NA
TGCAGTACTGTAGCGGGAAGCACAGATACGCAGTATTTT CSTVAGSTDTQYF few TRBJ2-3 TRBV20-1 TRBD2
TGTGCCAGCAGCGAGCCGGGACAGGCTAACTATGGCTACACCATATATTTT CASSEPGQANYGYTIYF NA TRBJ1-3 TRBV9 TRBD1